This entry lists 21 T cell receptor beta chains sequenced from one sample in a study of shared clonotypes between healthy human individuals. TCRdb's table, derived via immunoSEQ multiplex PCR, lists solely in-frame clones and lacks some. In the table there are millions of clones, about 95% of which are singletons. Naive CD8 cells were CD45RO-negative, positively selected for CCR7, excluding terminally differentiated effector memory CD45RA+ cells. Sequenced input: naive CD8+ T cells sorted from blood. Receptors were obtained from a man between 18 and 35 years old in good health.

The V and J genes are TRBV7-9 and TRBJ2-3; 10 bases fit TRBD2. The J segment lost 6 bases and the V segment lost 1 base, leaving 13 bases of the junction unmatched. The CDR3 has 18 amino acids. Germline V gene lookup returns CDR1 SEHNR and CDR2 FQNEAQ (reference sequence). CDR3 loop: CASSLDLTSGDLGDTQYF. The DNA of the CDR3 is TGTGCCAGCAGCTTAGATCTTACTAGCGGGGACCTGGGGGATACGCAGTATTTT.

The genes are TRBV10-3 and TRBJ2-7, with 7 bases identical to TRBD2. The germline CDR1 and CDR2 sequences are ENHRY and SYGVKD. This CDR3 is built from 13 residues. V shed 5 bases and J 2 bases; nucleotides not matched to a gene: 3. In DNA form, the CDR3 reads TGTGCCATCAGTAGCGGGATCACCTACGAGCAGTACTTC. Residues: CAISSGITYEQYF.

The gene calls are TRBV19 and TRBJ2-2; 10 positions agree with TRBD2. V was clipped by 3 bases and J by 4 bases; unmatched bases: 5. The germline gives CDR1 LNHDA, CDR2 SQIVND (reference sequence). The CDR3 spans 16 residues. The CDR3 loop reads CASSIKSSGGTGELFF. The CDR3 DNA is TGTGCCAGTAGTATTAAGTCTAGCGGGGGCACCGGGGAGCTGTTTTTT.

The rearrangement links TRBV2 to TRBJ2-7; tentatively, D is TRBD1 (5 bases). The CDR3 has 12 amino acids. Germline CDR1 is SNHLY and CDR2 is FYNNEI. V lost 5 bases, J lost 5 bases, and 10 bases lay in between. DNA of the CDR3: TGTGCCAGCAGTCGACAGTTCCACGAGCAGTACTTC. It yields the protein CASSRQFHEQYF.

This chain connects TRBV4-1 to TRBJ2-3; 11 positions agree with TRBD1. The CDR3 runs to 20 residues. V was clipped by 4 bases and J by 6 bases; unmatched bases: 21. Germline loops: CDR1 MGHRA, CDR2 YSYEKL. The CDR3 DNA sequence: TGCGCCAGCAGCCCTTTCCCCGGGACAGGGGGAGTAGAAGGAAGGGATACGCAGTATTTT. Protein: CASSPFPGTGGVEGRDTQYF.

The chain employs TRBV6-1 and TRBJ2-1, with TRBD2 identical over 10 bases. This CDR3 has 15 amino acids. V lost 3 bases to trimming and J lost 2 bases; unmatched junction nucleotides: 1. Germline assignment: CDR1 MNHNS and CDR2 SASEGT. The CDR3 protein is CASSDSGGAYNEQFF. CDR3 in DNA: TGTGCCAGCAGTGACAGCGGGGGGGCCTACAATGAGCAGTTCTTC.

The chain employs TRBV11-2 and TRBJ2-5; a possible D gene is TRBD2 (5 bases). V lost 5 bases, J lost 2 bases, and 15 bases lay in between. CDR1 is SGHAT and CDR2 is FQNNGV in the germline V gene. CDR3 size: 15 residues. Here the CDR3 reads CASSRSVGSQETQYF. The DNA for the CDR3 is TGTGCCAGCAGCCGCAGTGTGGGGAGTCAAGAGACCCAGTACTTC.

V and J are TRBV19 and TRBJ1-4, with D perhaps matching TRBD1 (6 bases). Germline lookup yields CDR1 LNHDA and CDR2 SQIVND (reference sequence). V was shortened by 7 bases and J by 5 bases, with 17 bases between the two germline ends. The CDR3 length is 15 residues. The CDR3 DNA reads TGTGCCAGTACCACCTTACAGGGAGTAAATGAAAAACTGTTTTTT. Protein product: CASTTLQGVNEKLFF.

V usage is TRBV6-6 and J usage is TRBJ1-2; D is unresolved. The V end was cut by 0 bases, the J end by 4 bases, with 12 bases between. Germline V CDR1 and CDR2: MNHNY, SVGAGI (reference sequence). The CDR3 has 15 residues. CDR3 nucleotides: TGTGCCAGCAGTTACTCGAGTCCTCTGCCCTATGGCTACACCTTC. It is translated as CASSYSSPLPYGYTF.

The chain links TRBV5-1 to TRBJ2-2; 13 nucleotides match TRBD2. After removal of 5 bases from V and 5 bases from J, the junction contained 12 bases not matched to a gene. The CDR3 loop spans 18 amino acids. CDR1 is SGHRS, CDR2 YFSETQ, per germline. The CDR3 loop is CASSSGTSGAGRTGELFF. The CDR3 region has the DNA TGCGCCAGCAGTTCCGGGACTAGCGGGGCGGGAAGGACCGGGGAGCTGTTTTTT.

J is TRBJ2-1 and V is TRBV10-3; D may match TRBD1 or TRBD2 (6 bases each). Germline CDR1 reads ENHRY; CDR2 reads SYGVKD. With 2 bases removed from V and 0 bases from J, the gap between germline ends came to 14 bases. This CDR3 has 17 residues. The CDR3 sequence is CAISELTGGYSYNEQFF. The DNA for the CDR3 is TGTGCCATCAGTGAGCTTACCGGGGGCTACTCCTACAATGAGCAGTTCTTC.

Notes on this clone: Other DNA sequences in this specimen translate into the identical CDR3. V usage is TRBV9 and J usage is TRBJ2-1, with 9 bases lining up with TRBD2. CDR3 length: 15 amino acids. Germline CDR1 reads SGDLS; CDR2 reads YYNGEE. After removal of 0 bases from V and 4 bases from J, the junction contained 2 bases not matched to a gene. In DNA form, the CDR3 reads TGTGCCAGCAGCGTAGGTCTAGCGGGGTACAATGAGCAGTTCTTC. Its protein product is CASSVGLAGYNEQFF.

The genes are TRBV5-6 and TRBJ2-3; tentatively, D is TRBD2 (6 bases). The length of the CDR3 is 16 residues. Deletions cut 4 bases from V and 0 bases from J, with 15 bases between. Germline loops: CDR1 SGHDT, CDR2 YYEEEE. CDR3: CASSLWGESSTDTQYF. Written as DNA, the CDR3 is TGTGCCAGCAGCCTGTGGGGGGAGTCGAGCACAGATACGCAGTATTTT.

The V call is TRBV7-2, the J call TRBJ2-1; TRBD2 matches 7 bases. V lost 5 bases, J lost 9 bases, and 7 bases stayed unmatched. This CDR3 comprises 13 residues. Germline loops: CDR1 SGHTA, CDR2 FQGNSA. DNA of the CDR3: TGTGCCAGCAGCACCGTTGCGGGAGCTGAGCAGTTCTTC. This sequence encodes CASSTVAGAEQFF. The whole variable domain, filled in from reference TRBV7-2 and TRBJ2-1, reads GAGVSQSPSNKVTEKGKDVELRCDPISGHTALYWYRQSLGQGLEFLIYFQGNSAPDKSGLPSDRFSAERTGGSVSTLTIQRTQQEDSAVYLCASSTVAGAEQFFGPGTRLTVL.

The chain has TRBV27 and TRBJ2-1, with D perhaps matching TRBD1 or TRBD2 (7 bases each). The CDR3 loop spans 15 amino acids. Germline V lookup: CDR1 MNHEY, CDR2 SMNVEV (reference sequence). V gave up 4 bases and J gave up 5 bases, with 15 bases separating them. The CDR3 DNA follows: TGTGCCAGCAGTTCCCCAGGGGGAGGGAACAATGAGCAGTTCTTC. This sequence encodes CASSSPGGGNNEQFF.

This rearrangement joins TRBV2 to TRBJ1-2, with D maybe TRBD1 (6 bases). V lost 2 bases and J 0 bases, leaving 16 bases between the germline ends. The germline CDR1 and CDR2 sequences are SNHLY and FYNNEI. The CDR3 runs to 17 residues. This CDR3 is CASSELQGTVANYGYTF. The CDR3 nucleotides are TGTGCCAGCAGTGAATTACAGGGAACGGTAGCTAACTATGGCTACACCTTC.

The chain recombines TRBV25-1 with TRBJ1-1, with a weak D call TRBD1 (5 bases). The V gene lost 0 bases and the J gene lost 1 base, with 6 bases spanning the gap. This CDR3 region has 14 residues. Per the germline V gene, CDR1 is MGHDK and CDR2 is SYGVNS. Written as DNA, the CDR3 is TGTGCCAGCAGTGAATATGGGGGGAACACTGAAGCTTTCTTT. This encodes CASSEYGGNTEAFF. The full variable domain, rest sourced from reference TRBV25-1 and TRBJ1-1, is EADIYQTPRYLVIGTGKKITLECSQTMGHDKMYWYQQDPGMELHLIHYSYGVNSTEKGDLSSESTVSRIRTEHFPLTLESARPSHTSQYLCASSEYGGNTEAFFGQGTRLTVV.

Details on this clone: This may stem from a read error, because a much larger clone lies one nucleotide away. Other DNA sequences within the sample encode an identical CDR3. The V and J genes are TRBV7-8 and TRBJ2-7; D is possibly TRBD1 (6 bases). Trimming pared 5 bases from V and 0 bases from J, leaving 8 bases between. The V gene's germline CDR1 is SGHVS and CDR2 FQNEAQ. The CDR3 is 13 amino acids. This CDR3 reads CASSLDSSYEQYF. The CDR3, as DNA: TGTGCCAGCAGCCTGGACAGCTCCTACGAGCAGTACTTC.

The chain links TRBV27 to TRBJ1-5; D remains unclear. This CDR3 region has 17 residues. The germline CDR1 and CDR2 sequences are MNHEY and SMNVEV (reference sequence). Trimming took off 5 bases at V and 0 bases at J, with 17 bases between the two ends. This chain's CDR3 is CASSPGPVLYSNQPQHF. The CDR3 DNA reads TGTGCCAGCAGTCCGGGCCCTGTCCTCTATAGCAATCAGCCCCAGCATTTT.

The chain links TRBV9 to TRBJ2-5; 7 bases line up with TRBD1. Germline CDR1 is SGDLS and CDR2 is YYNGEE. Trimming removed 2 bases from V and 3 bases from J; junction bases left unmatched: 7. CDR3 length: 15 residues. CDR3 amino acids: CASSVSGTAKETQYF. CDR3 nucleotides: TGTGCCAGCAGCGTTTCCGGGACAGCTAAAGAGACCCAGTACTTC.

The chain combines TRBV27 with TRBJ2-1, with no clear D. This CDR3 has 16 residues. Germline CDR1 reads MNHEY; CDR2 reads SMNVEV (reference sequence). V shed 2 bases and J shed 3 bases, with 14 bases lying between them. The chain's CDR3 is CASSLGPATYYNEQFF. The CDR3 DNA reads as TGTGCCAGCAGTTTAGGGCCAGCGACTTACTACAATGAGCAGTTCTTC.